This TCR beta chain originates from a study of PD-1 blockade in classical Hodgkin lymphoma. The repertoire was sequenced with immunoSEQ multiplex PCR; TCRdb's copy has only in-frame clones and lacks some. This sample has tens of thousands of clones; approximately 89% occur once, and the top ten carry roughly a tenth. Every one of the patients relapsed after autologous stem cell transplantation (brentuximab vedotin exposure was variable). Regarding this clone: Its specificity is not known.

The study, taken as a whole, reports: After ASCT, patients who started nivolumab under 1 year later were excluded. For complete responders, baseline diversity was comparable to that of newly diagnosed patients.

This receptor was identified in a human donor with classical Hodgkin lymphoma. This specimen consisted of peripheral blood mononuclear cells (PBMCs), obtained before the second cycle of nivolumab.

The CDR3 DNA reads as TGTGCCAGTGAAGGCAATGGCTACACCTTC. Its translation: CASEGNGYTF. The genes are TRBV19 and TRBJ1-2; D gene unclear. V gave up 8 bases and J gave up 6 bases, with 7 bases separating them. Germline V gene lookup returns CDR1 LNHDA and CDR2 SQIVND (reference sequence). The CDR3 totals 10 residues. Complete variable domain (other parts from reference TRBV19 and TRBJ1-2): DGGITQSPKYLFRKEGQNVTLSCEQNLNHDAMYWYRQDPGQGLRLIYYSQIVNDFQKGDIAEGYSVSREKKESFPLTVTSAQKNPTAFYLCASEGNGYTFGSGTRLTVV.